The rows below give T cell receptor beta chains drawn from one sample of a study of PD-1 blockade in classical Hodgkin lymphoma. Libraries were prepared by immunoSEQ multiplex PCR; TCRdb keeps only in-frame clonotypes and omits some of them. Seen here are tens of thousands of clones, less than 90% observed once, and the top ten hold around 1.8%. The specimen comprised CD4+ T cells from blood, sampled at baseline. The receptors come from a human donor with classical Hodgkin lymphoma. The CDR3 runs from the conserved cysteine through the conserved F or W. The D gene is left open where the match is weak. Size values are once, few and many counts, or a class for expanded clones, and some rows have none.

J: TRBJ1-1
V: TRBV7-2
D: .
length: 13
size: .
DNA: TGTGCCAGCAGCCTCGAGGGGAACACTGAAGCTTTCTTT
CDR3: CASSLEGNTEAFF

J: TRBJ2-7
V: TRBV11-3
D: TRBD1
length: 15
size: .
DNA: TGTGCCAGCAGCCATCTCGGGGACAGGGTCAACGAGCAGTACTTC
CDR3: CASSHLGDRVNEQYF

J: TRBJ2-5
V: TRBV29-1
D: .
length: 13
size: .
DNA: TGCAGCGTTGCGGGGATCGGTGCGGGGACCCAGTACTTC
CDR3: CSVAGIGAGTQYF

J: TRBJ1-1
V: TRBV2
D: .
length: 14
size: .
DNA: TGTGCCTCCCAATTCCTCGGTCCTAACACTGAAGCTTTCTTT
CDR3: CASQFLGPNTEAFF

J: TRBJ2-3
V: TRBV10-3
D: .
length: 14
size: .
DNA: TGTGCCATCAGTCAGTCTAGCCCCGCAGATACGCAGTATTTT
CDR3: CAISQSSPADTQYF

J: TRBJ2-7
V: TRBV6-6
D: .
length: 15
size: .
DNA: TGTGCCAGCAGTTTCTCCCTCGCAGGGCAGAACGAGCAGTACTTC
CDR3: CASSFSLAGQNEQYF

J: TRBJ1-2
V: TRBV6-1
D: TRBD1
length: 13
size: .
DNA: TGTGCCAGCAGGCAGGGGGCGGGGTATGGCTACACCTTC
CDR3: CASRQGAGYGYTF

J: TRBJ1-1
V: TRBV5-4
D: .
length: 14
size: .
DNA: TGTGCCAGCAGCTTAGAACGGGGGAGGACTGAAGCTTTCTTT
CDR3: CASSLERGRTEAFF

J: TRBJ2-3
V: TRBV5-1
D: .
length: 13
size: .
DNA: TGCGCCAGCAGCTTGAGCCCCACAGATACGCAGTATTTT
CDR3: CASSLSPTDTQYF

J: TRBJ2-1
V: TRBV6-5
D: .
length: 15
size: .
DNA: TGTGCCAGCTCTCAAACAGGGAGCTCCTACAATGAGCAGTTCTTC
CDR3: CASSQTGSSYNEQFF

J: TRBJ1-4
V: TRBV11-3
D: TRBD1
length: 13
size: few
DNA: TGTGCCAGCAGGACGACAGGGGACGAAAAACTGTTTTTT
CDR3: CASRTTGDEKLFF

J: TRBJ1-2
V: TRBV6-6
D: .
length: 13
size: .
DNA: TGTGCCAGCAGGCAGGACGGAAACTATGGCTACACCTTC
CDR3: CASRQDGNYGYTF